The entry that follows covers one T cell receptor beta chain sequence. The antigen is unknown. Each CDR3 protein gets one entry after TCRdb re-called the reads with MiXCR. The data contain around 750,000 distinct CDR3 sequences, around a third of them singletons. The sample belongs to a study of T cell repertoires in cytomegalovirus infection. Germline loops: CDR1 SGHVS, CDR2 FNYEAQ. V lost 6 bases, J lost 0 bases, and 17 bases stayed unmatched. The CDR3 is 19 amino acids. V usage is TRBV7-6 and J usage is TRBJ1-3; 7 bases match TRBD1. Sequenced here: cultured CD8+ T cells from PBMCs, sampled from culture after CMV antigen stimulation. This receptor was obtained from a human donor in good health (CMV status not recorded). Some clones in this sample may be carry-over from other donors' samples. In DNA form, the CDR3 reads TGTGCCAGCAGTGGAATCGGCCCGACAGGGTTCTTCTCTGGAAACACCATATATTTT. Its translation is CASSGIGPTGFFSGNTIYF.